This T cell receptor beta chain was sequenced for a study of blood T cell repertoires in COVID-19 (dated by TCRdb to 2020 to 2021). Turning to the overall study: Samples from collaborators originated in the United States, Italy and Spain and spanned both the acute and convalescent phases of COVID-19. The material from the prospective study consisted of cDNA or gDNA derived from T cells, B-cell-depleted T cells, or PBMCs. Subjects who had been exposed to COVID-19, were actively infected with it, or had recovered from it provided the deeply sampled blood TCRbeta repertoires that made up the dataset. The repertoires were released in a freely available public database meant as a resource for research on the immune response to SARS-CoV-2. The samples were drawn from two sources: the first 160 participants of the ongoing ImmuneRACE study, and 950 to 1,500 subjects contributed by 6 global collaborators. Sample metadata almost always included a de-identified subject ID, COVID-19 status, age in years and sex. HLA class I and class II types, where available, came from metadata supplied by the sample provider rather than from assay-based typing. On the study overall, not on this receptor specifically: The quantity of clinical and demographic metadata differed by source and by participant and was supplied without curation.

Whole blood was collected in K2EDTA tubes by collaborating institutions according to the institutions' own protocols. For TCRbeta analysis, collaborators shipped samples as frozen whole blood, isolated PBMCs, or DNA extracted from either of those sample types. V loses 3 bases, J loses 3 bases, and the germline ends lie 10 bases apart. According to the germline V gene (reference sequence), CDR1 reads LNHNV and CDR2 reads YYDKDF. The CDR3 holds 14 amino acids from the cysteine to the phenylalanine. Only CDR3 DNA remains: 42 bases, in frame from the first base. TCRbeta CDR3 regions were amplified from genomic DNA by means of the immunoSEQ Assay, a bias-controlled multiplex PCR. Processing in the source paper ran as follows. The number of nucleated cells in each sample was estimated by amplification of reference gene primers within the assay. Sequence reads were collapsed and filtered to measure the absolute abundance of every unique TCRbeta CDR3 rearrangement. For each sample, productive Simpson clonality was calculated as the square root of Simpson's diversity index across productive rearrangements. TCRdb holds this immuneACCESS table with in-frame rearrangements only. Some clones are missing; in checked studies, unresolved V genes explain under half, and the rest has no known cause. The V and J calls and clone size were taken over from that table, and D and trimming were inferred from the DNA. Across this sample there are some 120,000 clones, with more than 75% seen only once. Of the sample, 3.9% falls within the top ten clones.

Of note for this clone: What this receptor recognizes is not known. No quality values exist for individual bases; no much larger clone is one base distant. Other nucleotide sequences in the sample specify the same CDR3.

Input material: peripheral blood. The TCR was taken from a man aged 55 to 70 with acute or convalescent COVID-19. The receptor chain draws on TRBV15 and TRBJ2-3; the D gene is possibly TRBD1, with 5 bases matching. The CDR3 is CATSRQGGTDTQYF. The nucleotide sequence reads TGTGCCACCAGCAGGCAGGGTGGGACAGATACGCAGTATTTT. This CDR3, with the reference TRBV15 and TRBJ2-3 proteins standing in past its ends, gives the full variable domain DAMVIQNPRYQVTQFGKPVTLSCSQTLNHNVMYWYQQKSSQAPKLLFHYYDKDFNNEADTPDNFQSRRPNTSFCFLDIRSPGLGDTAMYLCATSRQGGTDTQYFGPGTRLTVL.